Below, 25 T cell receptor beta chains from the same sample are listed, as sequenced in a study of blood T cell repertoires in COVID-19. TCRdb's copy holds only in-frame clones and misses some; the assay was immunoSEQ multiplex PCR. The data show some 70,000 clones, around 83% seen once. The sample comprised peripheral blood. These receptors were collected from a man aged 45-60 years with active COVID-19.

CDR3 residues: CASSRPARLTTNEQFF. In DNA form, the CDR3 reads TGTGCCAGCAGCCGCCCGGCGAGACTAACGACCAATGAGCAGTTCTTC. V gene TRBV5-6 combines with J gene TRBJ2-1, with a possible D match to TRBD2 (5 bases). CDR3 size: 16 residues. Germline V gives CDR1 SGHDT, CDR2 YYEEEE. Trimming removed 4 bases from V and 6 bases from J, with 20 bases in between. The full variable domain, rest sourced from reference TRBV5-6 and TRBJ2-1, is DAGVTQSPTHLIKTRGQQVTLRCSPKSGHDTVSWYQQALGQGPQFIFQYYEEEERQRGNFPDRFSGHQFPNYSSELNVNALLLGDSALYLCASSRPARLTTNEQFFGPGTRLTVL.

The genes are TRBV19 and TRBJ1-4; the D is unclear. The ends were cut back, 7 bases at V and 0 bases at J, with 9 bases in the middle. CDR1 and CDR2 (germline): LNHDA, SQIVND (reference sequence). This CDR3 comprises 14 residues. Here the CDR3 reads CASKTDATNEKLFF. The CDR3, as DNA: TGTGCCAGTAAGACTGACGCAACTAATGAAAAACTGTTTTTT.

This clone showed up just a few times. The gene calls are TRBV10-3 and TRBJ2-7; D remains ambiguous. The CDR3 length is 13 residues. Trimming took off 7 bases at V and 5 bases at J, with 15 bases between the two ends. From germline, CDR1 is ENHRY and CDR2 SYGVKD. CDR3 bases: TGTGCCATCATGCGACCCCTCGAGGACGAGCAGTACTTC. Amino acids: CAIMRPLEDEQYF.

The CDR3, as DNA: TGCGCCAGCAGCCCCTACACCGGGGAGCTGTTTTTT. Its translation is CASSPYTGELFF. The J gene is TRBJ2-2, the V gene TRBV5-1; D is ambiguous. Germline-derived CDR1 and CDR2 are SGHRS and YFSETQ. This CDR3 has 12 residues. V was cut by 4 bases and J by 3 bases, with 4 bases left in between.

CDR3 residues: CASSETGKSEGYTF. The CDR3 nucleotides read TGTGCCAGCAGCGAAACGGGAAAATCGGAAGGCTACACCTTC. This sequence joins TRBV9 and TRBJ1-2; D is unclear. Trimming cost V 3 bases and J 8 bases, with 17 bases left between them. The germline CDR1 and CDR2 sequences are SGDLS and YYNGEE. The CDR3 consists of 14 residues.

The chain couples TRBV14 to TRBJ2-1, with D perhaps TRBD2 (5 bases). Germline V CDR1 and CDR2: SGHDN, FVKESK. The CDR3 contains 13 residues. V was shortened by 0 bases and J by 9 bases, with 9 bases between the two germline ends. The CDR3 nucleotides are TGTGCCAGCAGCCAAGATCGGGGAGTTGAGCAGTTCTTC. Amino acid sequence: CASSQDRGVEQFF.

The chain couples TRBV7-6 to TRBJ2-1, with 13 bases identical to TRBD2. The CDR3 consists of 15 residues. V was pared by 5 bases and J by 9 bases, with 7 bases of the junction left unmatched. Germline assignment: CDR1 SGHVS and CDR2 FNYEAQ. CDR3 residues: CASSPGTSGTGEQFF. The CDR3 nucleotides read TGTGCCAGCAGCCCTGGGACTAGCGGGACGGGTGAGCAGTTCTTC.

The V and J genes are TRBV7-2 and TRBJ1-2; possibly TRBD1 for D (5 bases). Germline V CDR1 and CDR2: SGHTA, FQGNSA. V gave up 5 bases and J gave up 8 bases, with 18 bases separating them. This CDR3 has 14 amino acids. The chain's CDR3 is CASSPGGGKGGYTF. The CDR3 DNA is TGTGCCAGCAGCCCAGGCGGGGGGAAAGGCGGCTACACCTTC. Complete variable domain (other parts from reference TRBV7-2 and TRBJ1-2): GAGVSQSPSNKVTEKGKDVELRCDPISGHTALYWYRQSLGQGLEFLIYFQGNSAPDKSGLPSDRFSAERTGGSVSTLTIQRTQQEDSAVYLCASSPGGGKGGYTFGSGTRLTVV.

The genes are TRBV6-5 and TRBJ2-2; no clear D. CDR1 and CDR2 (germline): MNHEY, SVGAGI. The CDR3 contains 14 residues. Deletions cut 0 bases from V and 6 bases from J, with 8 bases between. The CDR3 bases are TGTGCCAGCAGTTACTCTCTGGCCGCCGGGGAGCTGTTTTTT. Amino acid sequence: CASSYSLAAGELFF.

The rearrangement uses TRBV3-1 (or the pseudogene TRBV3-2) and TRBJ1-6; D is perhaps TRBD1 (5 bases). This CDR3 is built from 13 residues. V lost 1 base, J lost 9 bases, and 7 bases lay in between. The germline gives CDR1 LGHDT, CDR2 YNNKEL (reference sequence). The CDR3 sequence is CASSQGQPSPLHF. The CDR3 coding sequence is TGTGCCAGCAGCCAAGGACAGCCTTCACCCCTCCACTTT.

The chain combines TRBV6-2 or TRBV6-3 with TRBJ1-5; tentative D call: TRBD1 (6 bases). The CDR3 sequence is 17 residues long. V shed 5 bases and J shed 9 bases, with 26 bases lying between them. Germline-derived CDR1 and CDR2 are MNHEY and SVGEGT. CDR3 loop: CASSRASSRGFNAPQHF. CDR3 nucleotides: TGTGCCAGCAGTCGCGCGAGCTCCAGGGGATTCAATGCGCCCCAGCATTTT.

This clone was seen only a few times. The V and J genes are TRBV4-2 and TRBJ2-1; 7 positions match TRBD2. The CDR3 runs to 18 residues. Trimming cost V 0 bases and J 10 bases; bases outside gene matches: 18. Looked up from germline, CDR1 is LGHNA and CDR2 is YNFKEQ. In DNA, the CDR3 is TGTGCCAGCAGCCAAGATTGGTCTAGCGGACCATTTGCCAACGAGCAGTTCTTC. This sequence encodes CASSQDWSSGPFANEQFF.

This clone has just one count. V and J are TRBV5-6 and TRBJ2-7, with 9 bases identical to TRBD2. The CDR3 consists of 15 residues. Per germline, CDR1 SGHDT and CDR2 YYEEEE. Trimming at V came to 4 bases and at J to 2 bases, leaving 7 bases not matched to a gene. The DNA of the CDR3 is TGTGCCAGCAGCGCGGGACTAGCAGCCGCCTACGAGCAGTACGTC. Translated, it gives CASSAGLAAAYEQYV.

This clone turned up a few times. The chain recombines TRBV2 with TRBJ1-2; 10 positions match TRBD1. CDR3 length equals 13 residues. J was trimmed by 8 bases and V by 6 bases; bases with no gene match: 6. Germline V CDR1 and CDR2: SNHLY, FYNNEI. The CDR3 DNA sequence: TGTGCCAGCAGCGCGGGACAGGGGTGGGGCTACACCTTC. Its protein is CASSAGQGWGYTF. The whole variable domain, filled in from reference TRBV2 and TRBJ1-2, reads EPEVTQTPSHQVTQMGQEVILRCVPISNHLYFYWYRQILGQKVEFLVSFYNNEISEKSEIFDDQFSVERPDGSNFTLKIRSTKLEDSAMYFCASSAGQGWGYTFGSGTRLTVV.

The chain couples TRBV11-2 to TRBJ1-1, with 7 bases lining up with TRBD1. V was pared by 2 bases and J by 8 bases, with 2 bases of the junction left unmatched. CDR3 length: 12 residues. Germline assignment: CDR1 SGHAT and CDR2 FQNNGV. The CDR3 region has the DNA TGTGCCAGCAGCTTATTGGGACAGGAAGCTTTCTTT. Translated: CASSLLGQEAFF.

The gene calls are TRBV5-6 and TRBJ1-3; 9 bases are shared with TRBD1. V shed 4 bases and J 4 bases; nucleotides not matched to a gene: 3. Looked up from germline, CDR1 is SGHDT and CDR2 is YYEEEE. This CDR3 comprises 14 residues. The DNA for the CDR3 is TGTGCCAGCAGCGATGGACAGGGGGGAAACACCATATATTTT. Translated, it gives CASSDGQGGNTIYF.

The rearrangement joins TRBV12-3 or TRBV12-4 to TRBJ2-7; no reliable D call. Trimming pared 6 bases from V and 2 bases from J, leaving 11 bases between. The CDR3 runs 13 residues. The CDR3 is CASRDGLTYEQYF. CDR3 coding DNA: TGTGCCAGCAGGGATGGGCTAACCTACGAGCAGTACTTC.

This clone occurred once. CDR3 nucleotide sequence: TGTGCCAGCAGCTTGATGGGACAGGGTTCTGCAACTAATGAAAAACTGTTTTTT. It codes for CASSLMGQGSATNEKLFF. The V and J genes are TRBV5-4 and TRBJ1-4; TRBD1 matches at 9 bases. The CDR3 runs to 18 residues. The ends lost 1 base at V and 0 bases at J; junction bases unmatched: 7. Germline lookup yields CDR1 SGHNT and CDR2 YYREEE (reference sequence). Filled out from reference TRBV5-4 and TRBJ1-4, the complete variable domain reads ETGVTQSPTHLIKTRGQQVTLRCSSQSGHNTVSWYQQALGQGPQFIFQYYREEENGRGNFPPRFSGLQFPNYSSELNVNALELDDSALYLCASSLMGQGSATNEKLFFGSGTQLSVL.

The chain combines TRBV12-3 or TRBV12-4 with TRBJ1-6; unclear D gene. Trimming cost V 6 bases and J 6 bases, with 9 bases left between them. The CDR3 is 13 amino acids. In nucleotides, the CDR3 is TGTGCCAGCAGCGGAACGGGTAATTCACCCCTCCACTTT. Translation: CASSGTGNSPLHF.

The genes are TRBV5-1 and TRBJ1-3, with D possibly matching TRBD1 (5 bases). The CDR3 is 16 residues long. CDR1 is SGHRS and CDR2 is YFSETQ in the germline V gene. Trimming took off 0 bases at V and 0 bases at J, with 10 bases between the two ends. This CDR3 is CASSLALGGSGNTIYF. CDR3 bases: TGCGCCAGCAGCTTGGCCCTCGGGGGCTCTGGAAACACCATATATTTT.

The rearrangement links TRBV10-1 to TRBJ1-1, with 8 bases identical to TRBD1. The CDR3 length is 14 residues. V trimming: 4 bases; J trimming: 1 base; junction bases outside the gene matches: 2. Germline V gives CDR1 WNHNN, CDR2 SYGVQD (reference sequence). The CDR3: CASSGTGRNTEAFF. The CDR3 nucleotides read TGCGCCAGCAGTGGGACAGGGCGGAACACTGAAGCTTTCTTT.

This chain links TRBV4-1 with TRBJ1-2; D is unclear. The germline V and J ends were trimmed by 4 bases and 4 bases, with 16 bases remaining between them. Germline CDR1 and CDR2: MGHRA and YSYEKL. This CDR3 comprises 15 residues. The CDR3 sequence is CASSPDKTEFYGYTF. CDR3 bases: TGCGCCAGCAGCCCCGACAAGACGGAATTCTATGGCTACACCTTC.

CDR3 loop: CASSHSLGTNTLNIQYF. The CDR3, as DNA: TGTGCCAGCAGCCATAGTCTCGGGACAAACACTCTGAACATTCAGTACTTC. This sequence joins TRBV3-1 (or the pseudogene TRBV3-2) and TRBJ2-4; tentatively, D is TRBD1 (6 bases). In germline, CDR1 is LGHDT, CDR2 YNNKEL (reference sequence). The CDR3 contains 17 residues. V dropped 3 bases and J dropped 7 bases, with 22 bases sitting between them.

For this clone: One end of the junction varies from germline; a read error may be responsible. The chain combines TRBV11-3 with TRBJ1-1; D call uncertain. This CDR3 has 13 amino acids. The germline CDR1 and CDR2 sequences are SGHNT and YENEEA. In DNA form, the CDR3 reads TGTGCCAGCAGCTTAGTTCGCGACACGGAAGCTTTCTTT. Translation: CASSLVRDTEAFF.

The chain has TRBV24-1 and TRBJ2-5; D uncertain. The CDR3 contains 15 residues. From germline, CDR1 is KGHDR and CDR2 SFDVKD. Trimming pared 4 bases from V and 5 bases from J, leaving 16 bases between. CDR3 amino acids: CATSDAVVSGETQYF. The CDR3 DNA reads as TGTGCCACCAGTGACGCCGTGGTCTCGGGTGAGACCCAGTACTTC.